This T cell receptor beta chain was captured by sequencing in a study of regulatory T cells in long-lasting Graves disease. Overall study results and limits: Persistent cases favored TRBV28, TRBJ1-2 and TRBJ2-5.

Time point reported: persistent/refractory GD, antithyroid drugs over 5 years with positive TRAb. Preparation of the TCR library used RNA extracted from PBMCs. Graves' disease diagnosis used American Thyroid Association guidelines. The authors drew patients from an endocrinology department in Xi'an, China. In its sample, this clonotype was seen a few times. Antigen specificity is unknown. Building the TCR beta libraries relied on iRepertoire HTBI primers, and CDR3 regions underwent Arm-PCR. TCRdb processed the multiplex PCR reads anew with MiXCR; each CDR3 protein has one entry. The sample records a few hundred thousand distinct CDR3 sequences, around 23% being singletons. The CDR3 totals 15 residues. Trimming shortened V by 5 bases and J by 7 bases, and 17 bases separated the two germline ends.

The source of this sequence is a middle-aged woman with Graves disease. The specimen was peripheral blood mononuclear cells (PBMCs), collected when the disease was refractory, from a patient treated with antithyroid drugs. The rearrangement links TRBV12-3 or TRBV12-4 to TRBJ2-2, with D possibly being TRBD1 or TRBD2 (6 bases each). The CDR3 here is CASSPRGRYIGELFF. The CDR3 DNA reads as TGTGCCAGCAGTCCTAGGGGGAGGTATATCGGGGAGCTGTTTTTT.